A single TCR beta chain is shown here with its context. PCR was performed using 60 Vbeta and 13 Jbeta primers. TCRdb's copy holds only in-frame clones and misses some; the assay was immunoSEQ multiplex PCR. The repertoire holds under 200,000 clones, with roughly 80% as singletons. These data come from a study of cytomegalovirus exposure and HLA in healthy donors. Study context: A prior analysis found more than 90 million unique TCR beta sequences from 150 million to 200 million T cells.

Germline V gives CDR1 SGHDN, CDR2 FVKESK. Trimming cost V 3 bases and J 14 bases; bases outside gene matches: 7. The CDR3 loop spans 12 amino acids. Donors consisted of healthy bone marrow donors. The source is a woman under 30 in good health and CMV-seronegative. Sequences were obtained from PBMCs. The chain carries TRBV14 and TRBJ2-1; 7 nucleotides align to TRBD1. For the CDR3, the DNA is TGTGCCAGCAGCCACCTAGGACAGGATGAGTTCTTC. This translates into CASSHLGQDEFF.